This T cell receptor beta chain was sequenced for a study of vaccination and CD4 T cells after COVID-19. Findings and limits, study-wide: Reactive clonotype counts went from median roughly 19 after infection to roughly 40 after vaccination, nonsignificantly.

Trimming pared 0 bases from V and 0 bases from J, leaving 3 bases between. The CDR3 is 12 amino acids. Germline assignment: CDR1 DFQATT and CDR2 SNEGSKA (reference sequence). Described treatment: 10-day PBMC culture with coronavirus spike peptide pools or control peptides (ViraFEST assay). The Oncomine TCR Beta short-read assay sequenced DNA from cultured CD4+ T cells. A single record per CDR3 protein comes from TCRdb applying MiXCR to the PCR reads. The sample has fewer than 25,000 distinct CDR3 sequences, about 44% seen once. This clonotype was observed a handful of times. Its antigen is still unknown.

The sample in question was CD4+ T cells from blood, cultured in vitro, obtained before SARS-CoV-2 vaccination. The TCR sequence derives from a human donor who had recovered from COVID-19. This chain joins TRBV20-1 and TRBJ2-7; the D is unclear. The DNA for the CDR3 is TGCAGTGCTAGAGAGAGCTCCTACGAGCAGTACTTC. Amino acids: CSARESSYEQYF.